These 18 T cell receptor beta chains were all obtained from the same sample, sequenced in a study of memory CD8 T cells in hepatitis C reinfection. The protocol was immunoSEQ multiplex PCR, while the TCRdb copy is restricted to in-frame clones and leaves out a portion. The data hold around 45,000 clones, with 89% observed a single time. Sample time point: late/post reinfection, 12 to 24 weeks after detection. TCR sequencing was done directly ex vivo on sorted cells, without expansion in vitro. Sequencing was performed on naive CD8+ T cells sorted from blood. All receptors come from a man aged 18 to 35 with hepatitis C virus infection.

The CDR3 DNA reads TGTGCCTGGAGTGCTGAATCCAGTGTCTCCCTCCACTTT. This encodes CAWSAESSVSLHF. V is TRBV30 and J is TRBJ1-6; D ambiguous. The CDR3 spans 13 residues. The ends were cut back, 1 base at V and 14 bases at J, with 15 bases in the middle. The germline gives CDR1 GTSNPN, CDR2 SVGIG (reference sequence). Complete variable domain (other parts from reference TRBV30 and TRBJ1-6): SQTIHQWPATLVQPVGSPLSLECTVEGTSNPNLYWYRQAAGRGLQLLFYSVGIGQISSEVPQNLSASRPQDRQFILSSKKLLLSDSGFYLCAWSAESSVSLHFGNGTRLTVT.

The rearrangement joins TRBV7-8 to TRBJ2-1; TRBD1 might be the D (6 bases). The germline gives CDR1 SGHVS, CDR2 FQNEAQ. The CDR3 contains 13 residues. The V end lost 1 base, the J end lost 7 bases, and 8 bases lay between the germline ends. CDR3 DNA: TGTGCCAGCAGCTTAGACAGGGCAAATGAGCAGTTCTTC. Amino acid sequence: CASSLDRANEQFF.

V usage is TRBV15 and J usage is TRBJ2-1; TRBD1 matches 8 bases. Germline V gene sequence: CDR1 LNHNV, CDR2 YYDKDF (reference sequence). The CDR3 is made up of 16 amino acids. The junction had 4 bases not matched to a gene; V was cut back by 3 bases and J by 0 bases. The CDR3 sequence is CATSSSDRVSYNEQFF. The CDR3 DNA reads as TGTGCCACCAGCAGTTCGGACAGGGTCTCCTACAATGAGCAGTTCTTC. Full variable domain (outside the CDR3, taken from reference TRBV15 and TRBJ2-1): DAMVIQNPRYQVTQFGKPVTLSCSQTLNHNVMYWYQQKSSQAPKLLFHYYDKDFNNEADTPDNFQSRRPNTSFCFLDIRSPGLGDTAMYLCATSSSDRVSYNEQFFGPGTRLTVL.

The V call is TRBV7-9, the J call TRBJ2-3, with 7 bases identical to TRBD2. V gave up 8 bases and J gave up 4 bases; unmatched junction bases: 12. CDR1 is SEHNR and CDR2 is FQNEAQ in the germline V gene (reference sequence). This CDR3 is built from 15 residues. CDR3 region: CASHNGREYSDTQYF. In DNA form, the CDR3 reads TGTGCCAGCCATAACGGGCGGGAGTATTCAGATACGCAGTATTTT.

Only one count was recorded for this clone. This rearrangement joins TRBV27 to TRBJ2-5; 13 positions agree with TRBD2. The CDR3 extends over 18 amino acids. Per germline, CDR1 MNHEY and CDR2 SMNVEV (reference sequence). The V gene end was trimmed by 2 bases and the J gene end by 0 bases; junction bases not matched to a gene: 6. CDR3 amino acids: CASSLVGLAGSYQETQYF. The CDR3 coding sequence is TGTGCCAGCAGTTTAGTGGGACTAGCGGGGTCGTACCAAGAGACCCAGTACTTC.

The chain links TRBV5-8 to TRBJ2-5; 7 bases agree with TRBD2. The J call is uncertain, as TRBJ2-7 better fits the DNA end. This CDR3 spans 14 amino acids. Germline assignment: CDR1 SGHTS and CDR2 YDEGEE. The CDR3 loop reads CASSLGEGIHEQYF. The DNA for the CDR3 is TGTGCCAGCAGCTTAGGGGAGGGCATCCACGAGCAGTACTTC.

The CDR3 reads CASRYGGLVNTEAFF. CDR3 nucleotide sequence: TGTGCCAGTAGATATGGGGGGTTGGTGAACACTGAAGCTTTCTTT. The chain joins TRBV19 to TRBJ1-1; D possibly corresponds to TRBD1 (5 bases). The V and J ends lost 6 bases and 0 bases respectively, with 14 bases between them. The CDR3 runs to 15 residues. Germline assignment: CDR1 LNHDA and CDR2 SQIVND (reference sequence).

This sequence joins TRBV28 and TRBJ1-3; D unclear. This CDR3 comprises 13 residues. Germline CDR1 is MDHEN and CDR2 is SYDVKM. With 8 bases removed from V and 0 bases from J, the gap between germline ends came to 8 bases. Written as DNA, the CDR3 is TGTGCCAGCCAGATAATCTCTGGAAACACCATATATTTT. Translation: CASQIISGNTIYF.

The V and J genes are TRBV7-8 and TRBJ1-4; the D gene is possibly TRBD1 (5 bases). The CDR3 totals 16 residues. CDR1 SGHVS and CDR2 FQNEAQ come from the germline V gene. V lost 3 bases and J 1 base, leaving 12 bases between the germline ends. The CDR3 loop reads CASSLGLPLTNEKLFF. CDR3 coding DNA: TGTGCCAGCAGCTTGGGACTCCCCTTAACTAATGAAAAACTGTTTTTT.

Remarks on this clone: The sample carries other DNA sequences with the same CDR3. The rearrangement uses TRBV5-6 and TRBJ1-6; D is possibly TRBD1 (5 bases). The V end was cut by 2 bases, the J end by 6 bases, with 6 bases between. The CDR3 length is 13 residues. The germline V gene encodes CDR1 SGHDT and CDR2 YYEEEE. CDR3 loop: CASSLRGNSPLHF. CDR3 nucleotide sequence: TGTGCCAGCAGCTTAAGGGGTAATTCACCCCTCCACTTT.

The V gene is TRBV29-1, the J gene TRBJ2-7, with 7 bases matching TRBD1. The ends lost 5 bases at V and 3 bases at J; junction bases unmatched: 7. Germline lookup yields CDR1 SQVTM and CDR2 ANQGSEA. The CDR3 length is 13 residues. CDR3 bases: TGCAGCGTTTTGTGGACAGGTCGCTACGAGCAGTACTTC. The encoded protein is CSVLWTGRYEQYF.

This clone has just one count. The sample holds other DNA sequences that translate to the same CDR3. V gene TRBV13 combines with J gene TRBJ2-1; 15 bases are shared with TRBD2. CDR1 is PRHDT and CDR2 is FYEKMQ in the germline V gene (reference sequence). The CDR3 length is 15 residues. Unmatched junction bases numbered 5, after V lost 5 bases and J lost 9 bases. CDR3 nucleotides: TGTGCCAGCAGCCATCGGACTAGCGGGAGGGGTGAGCAGTTCTTC. Amino acid sequence: CASSHRTSGRGEQFF.

This clone showed up just once. This sequence joins TRBV4-1 and TRBJ2-4; possible D gene TRBD1, 6 bases. V dropped 4 bases and J dropped 0 bases, with 13 bases sitting between them. The germline V gene encodes CDR1 MGHRA and CDR2 YSYEKL. The CDR3 runs 16 residues. The CDR3 DNA reads TGCGCCAGCAGCCCGGGACACTATGTAGCCAAAAACATTCAGTACTTC. Encoded protein: CASSPGHYVAKNIQYF.

The J gene is TRBJ1-1, the V gene TRBV29-1, with unresolved D. Germline V lookup: CDR1 SQVTM, CDR2 ANQGSEA. CDR3 length: 12 residues. Trimming took 0 bases from V and 7 from J, leaving 9 bases between them. The CDR3 protein is CSVEDLKSEAFF. CDR3 bases: TGCAGCGTTGAAGATCTGAAGAGTGAAGCTTTCTTT.

This clone was observed a single time. The chain is built from TRBV11-2 and TRBJ2-4; 10 nucleotides line up with TRBD2. V was pared by 1 base and J by 3 bases, with 3 bases of the junction left unmatched. The CDR3 has 16 amino acids. Germline CDR1 SGHAT, CDR2 FQNNGV. The CDR3 sequence is CASSLGAGGNKNIQYF. CDR3 coding DNA: TGTGCCAGCAGCTTAGGAGCGGGGGGGAACAAAAACATTCAGTACTTC.

The chain carries TRBV6-1 and TRBJ2-7, with D possibly matching TRBD1 (6 bases). Germline CDR1 and CDR2: MNHNS and SASEGT. The CDR3 covers 14 residues. V shed 2 bases and J shed 4 bases, with 12 bases lying between them. The CDR3 DNA follows: TGTGCCAGCAGTGAAAACTGGGGGCGATACGAGCAGTACTTC. The encoded protein is CASSENWGRYEQYF.

The chain recombines TRBV6-5 with TRBJ1-5; TRBD1 aligns across 7 bases. Looked up from germline, CDR1 is MNHEY and CDR2 is SVGAGI. The CDR3 has 14 residues. Trimming at V came to 4 bases and at J to 4 bases, leaving 4 bases not matched to a gene. CDR3 sequence (DNA): TGTGCCAGCAGTTCGACAGGGACGAATCAGCCCCAGCATTTT. Its protein is CASSSTGTNQPQHF.

The rearrangement uses TRBV5-8 and TRBJ2-2, with 7 bases matching TRBD2. CDR1 SGHTS and CDR2 YDEGEE come from the germline V gene. Trimming cost V 4 bases and J 2 bases; bases outside gene matches: 5. CDR3 length: 15 amino acids. The CDR3 here is CASSPGTTNTGELFF. The CDR3 DNA follows: TGTGCCAGCAGCCCCGGGACTACAAACACCGGGGAGCTGTTTTTT.